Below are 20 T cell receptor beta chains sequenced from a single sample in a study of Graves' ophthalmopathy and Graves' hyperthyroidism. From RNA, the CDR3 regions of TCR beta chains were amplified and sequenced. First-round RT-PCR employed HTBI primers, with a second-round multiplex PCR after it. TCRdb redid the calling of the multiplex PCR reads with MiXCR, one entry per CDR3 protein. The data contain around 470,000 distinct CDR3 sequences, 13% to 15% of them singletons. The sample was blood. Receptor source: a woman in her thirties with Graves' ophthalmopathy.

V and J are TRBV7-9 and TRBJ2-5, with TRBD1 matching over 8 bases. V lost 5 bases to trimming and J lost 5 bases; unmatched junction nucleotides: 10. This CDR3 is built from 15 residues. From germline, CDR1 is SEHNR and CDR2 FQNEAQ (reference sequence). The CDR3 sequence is CASSPGQAPGETQYF. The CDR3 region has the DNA TGTGCCAGCAGCCCGGGACAGGCCCCAGGGGAGACCCAGTACTTC.

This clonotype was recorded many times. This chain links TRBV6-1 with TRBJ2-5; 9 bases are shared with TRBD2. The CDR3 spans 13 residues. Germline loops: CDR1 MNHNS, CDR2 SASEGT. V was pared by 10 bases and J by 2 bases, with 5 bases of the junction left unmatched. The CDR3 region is CATKTSGQETQYF. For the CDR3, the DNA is TGTGCCACCAAGACTAGCGGTCAAGAGACCCAGTACTTC.

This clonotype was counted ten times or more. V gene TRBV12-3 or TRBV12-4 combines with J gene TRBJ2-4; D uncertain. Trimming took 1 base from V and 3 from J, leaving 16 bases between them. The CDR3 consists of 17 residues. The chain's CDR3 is CASSLGGSHRGKNIQYF. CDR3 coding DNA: TGTGCCAGCAGTTTAGGCGGCTCCCATAGAGGCAAAAACATTCAGTACTTC.

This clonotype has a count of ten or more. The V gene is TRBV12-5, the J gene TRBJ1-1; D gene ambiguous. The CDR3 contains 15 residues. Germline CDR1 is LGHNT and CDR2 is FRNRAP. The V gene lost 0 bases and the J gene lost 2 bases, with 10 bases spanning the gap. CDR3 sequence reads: CASGLVPGINTEAFF. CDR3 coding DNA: TGTGCTAGTGGTTTGGTACCCGGTATAAACACTGAAGCTTTCTTT. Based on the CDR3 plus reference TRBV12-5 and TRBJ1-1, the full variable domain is DARVTQTPRHKVTEMGQEVTMRCQPILGHNTVFWYRQTMMQGLELLAYFRNRAPLDDSGMPKDRFSAEMPDATLATLKIQPSEPRDSAVYFCASGLVPGINTEAFFGQGTRLTVV.

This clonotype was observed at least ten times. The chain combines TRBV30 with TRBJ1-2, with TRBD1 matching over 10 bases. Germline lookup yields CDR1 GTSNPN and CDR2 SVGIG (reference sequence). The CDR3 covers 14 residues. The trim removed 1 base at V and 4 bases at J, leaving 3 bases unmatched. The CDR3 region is CAWSGGQGRYGYTF. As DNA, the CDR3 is TGTGCCTGGAGTGGGGGACAGGGGCGCTATGGCTACACCTTC. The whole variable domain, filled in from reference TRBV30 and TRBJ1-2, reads SQTIHQWPATLVQPVGSPLSLECTVEGTSNPNLYWYRQAAGRGLQLLFYSVGIGQISSEVPQNLSASRPQDRQFILSSKKLLLSDSGFYLCAWSGGQGRYGYTFGSGTRLTVV.

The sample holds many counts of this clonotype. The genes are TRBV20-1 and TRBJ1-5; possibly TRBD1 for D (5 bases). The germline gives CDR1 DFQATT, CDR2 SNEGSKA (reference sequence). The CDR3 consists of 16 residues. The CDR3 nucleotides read TGCAGCGCCCCCAGGGCAGACGGTCGGACGGATCAGCCCCAGCATTTT. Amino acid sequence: CSAPRADGRTDQPQHF.

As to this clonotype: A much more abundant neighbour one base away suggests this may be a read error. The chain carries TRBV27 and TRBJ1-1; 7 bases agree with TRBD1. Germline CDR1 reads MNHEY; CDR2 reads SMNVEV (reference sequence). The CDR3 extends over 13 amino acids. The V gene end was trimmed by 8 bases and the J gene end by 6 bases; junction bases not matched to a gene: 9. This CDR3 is CASLGGGNSEAFF. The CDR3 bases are TGTGCCAGCCTAGGAGGGGGCAACTCTGAAGCTTTCTTT.

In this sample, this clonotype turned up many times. CDR3 protein: CASTPAQTGSGNTIYF. The DNA for the CDR3 is TGTGCCAGCACCCCTGCCCAGACAGGCTCTGGAAACACCATATATTTT. The chain joins TRBV11-2 to TRBJ1-3; possibly TRBD1 for D (6 bases). Germline V gene data show CDR1 as SGHAT and CDR2 as FQNNGV. Trimming shortened V by 7 bases and J by 0 bases, and 16 bases separated the two germline ends. CDR3 size: 16 residues.

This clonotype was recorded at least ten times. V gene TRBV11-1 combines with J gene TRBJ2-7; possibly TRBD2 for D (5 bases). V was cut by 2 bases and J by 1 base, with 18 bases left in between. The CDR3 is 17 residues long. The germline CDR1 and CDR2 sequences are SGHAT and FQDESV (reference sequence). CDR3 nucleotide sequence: TGTGCCAGCAGCTTATTGGAGCCACGTGGCGGGTCCTACGAGCAGTACTTC. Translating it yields CASSLLEPRGGSYEQYF.

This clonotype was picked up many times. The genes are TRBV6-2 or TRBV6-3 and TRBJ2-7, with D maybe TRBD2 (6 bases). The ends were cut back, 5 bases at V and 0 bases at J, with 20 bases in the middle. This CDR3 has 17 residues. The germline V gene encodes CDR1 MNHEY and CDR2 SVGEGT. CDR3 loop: CASSPLRGRRHSYEQYF. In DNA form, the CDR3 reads TGTGCCAGCAGTCCCCTTCGTGGGAGGCGCCACTCCTACGAGCAGTACTTC.

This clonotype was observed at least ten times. CDR3 sequence (DNA): TGTGCCAGCAGTGAGACAGGGGTATCCGCCCAGCATTTT. The encoded protein is CASSETGVSAQHF. This chain joins TRBV6-1 and TRBJ1-5, with 8 bases fitting TRBD1. The CDR3 spans 13 residues. Trimming took 3 bases from V and 11 from J; bases not matched to a gene: 6. Per the germline V gene, CDR1 is MNHNS and CDR2 is SASEGT.

The CDR3 here is CASIPVGRVPEAFF. CDR3 in DNA: TGTGCCAGCATCCCCGTAGGACGGGTCCCTGAAGCTTTCTTT. The gene calls are TRBV6-1 and TRBJ1-1; D not certain. Germline values: CDR1 MNHNS, CDR2 SASEGT. With 7 bases removed from V and 6 bases from J, the gap between germline ends came to 18 bases. The CDR3 runs 14 residues.

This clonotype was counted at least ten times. CDR3 region: CASSSRTGRNSPLHF. CDR3 coding DNA: TGCGCCAGCAGCTCGCGGACAGGGCGCAATTCACCCCTCCACTTT. This chain connects TRBV5-1 to TRBJ1-6; 8 bases line up with TRBD1. Germline V lookup: CDR1 SGHRS, CDR2 YFSETQ. There are 15 residues in the CDR3. Unmatched junction bases numbered 6, after V lost 3 bases and J lost 7 bases.

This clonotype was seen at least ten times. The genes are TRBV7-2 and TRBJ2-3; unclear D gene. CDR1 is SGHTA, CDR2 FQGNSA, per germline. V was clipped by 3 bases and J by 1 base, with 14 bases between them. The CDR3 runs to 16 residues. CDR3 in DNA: TGTGCCAGCAGCTTCAGTCCGCGGAGCCGCACAGATACGCAGTATTTT. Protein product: CASSFSPRSRTDTQYF.

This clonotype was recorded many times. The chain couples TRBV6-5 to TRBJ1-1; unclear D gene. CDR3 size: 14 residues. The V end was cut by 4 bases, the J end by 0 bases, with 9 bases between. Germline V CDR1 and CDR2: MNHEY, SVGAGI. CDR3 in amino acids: CASSFVRMNTEAFF. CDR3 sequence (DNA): TGTGCCAGCAGTTTTGTGCGGATGAACACTGAAGCTTTCTTT.

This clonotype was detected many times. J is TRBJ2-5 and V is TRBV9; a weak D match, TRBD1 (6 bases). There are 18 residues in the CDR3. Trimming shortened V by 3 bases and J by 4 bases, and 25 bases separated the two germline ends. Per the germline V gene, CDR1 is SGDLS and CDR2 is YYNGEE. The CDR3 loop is CASSGDGALGASVETQYF. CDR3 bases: TGTGCCAGCAGCGGAGACGGTGCGTTGGGGGCCAGCGTAGAGACCCAGTACTTC.

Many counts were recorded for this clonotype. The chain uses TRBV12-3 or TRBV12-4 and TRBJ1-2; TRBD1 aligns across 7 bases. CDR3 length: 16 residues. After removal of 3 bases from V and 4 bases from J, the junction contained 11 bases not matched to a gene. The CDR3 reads CASSFEPGQFIYGYTF. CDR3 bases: TGTGCCAGCAGTTTCGAACCGGGACAGTTTATCTATGGCTACACCTTC.

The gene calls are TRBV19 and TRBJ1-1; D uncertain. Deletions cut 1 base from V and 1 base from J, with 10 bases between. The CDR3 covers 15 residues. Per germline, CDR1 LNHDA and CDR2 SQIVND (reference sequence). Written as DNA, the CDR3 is TGTGCCAGTAGTATAGCCCCGGGTCGGAACACTGAAGCTTTCTTT. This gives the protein CASSIAPGRNTEAFF.

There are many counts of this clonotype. The CDR3 loop reads CASSYGPQGTGELFF. In DNA, the CDR3 is TGTGCCAGCAGTTATGGGCCCCAGGGAACCGGGGAGCTGTTTTTT. J is TRBJ2-2 and V is TRBV27; D may be TRBD1 (5 bases). This CDR3 region has 15 residues. With 4 bases removed from V and 5 bases from J, the gap between germline ends came to 14 bases. Looked up from germline, CDR1 is MNHEY and CDR2 is SMNVEV (reference sequence).

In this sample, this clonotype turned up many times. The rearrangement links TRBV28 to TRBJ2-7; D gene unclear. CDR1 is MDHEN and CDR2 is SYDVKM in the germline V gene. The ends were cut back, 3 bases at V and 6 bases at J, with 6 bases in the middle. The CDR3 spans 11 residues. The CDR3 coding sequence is TGTGCCAGCAGTTTTTTTCGCGAGCAGTACTTC. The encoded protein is CASSFFREQYF.